A selection of T cell receptor beta chains follows, all from one sample in a study of blood T cell repertoires in COVID-19. TCRdb keeps only in-frame clones here, not all; method: immunoSEQ multiplex PCR. The repertoire includes roughly 670,000 clones, 85% to 90% of them detected once, and approximately 0.3% sits in the top ten. The sample taken for sequencing was peripheral blood. The receptor set was obtained from a woman under 30 with acute or convalescent COVID-19. The CDR3 runs from the conserved cysteine through the conserved F or W. A D gene is named only where the DNA matches it firmly. Clone sizes are given selectively: once, few, many, or a class where the clone is expanded.

v_gene	j_gene	abundance	d_gene	CDR3aa	CDR3nt
TRBV11-1	TRBJ2-7	-	TRBD1	CASSLARGQYHEQYF	TGTGCCAGCAGCTTGGCCAGGGGGCAATACCACGAGCAGTACTTC
TRBV24-1	TRBJ2-1	-	TRBD1	CATSDSPGQGVDEQFF	TGTGCCACCAGTGATTCTCCGGGACAGGGGGTCGATGAGCAGTTCTTC
TRBV6-5	TRBJ1-1	-	-	CASRSPPGYQAFF	TGTGCCAGCAGATCTCCCCCGGGGTATCAAGCTTTCTTT
TRBV19	TRBJ1-2	-	TRBD1	CASRGLGQHYGYTF	TGTGCCAGTAGGGGCTTGGGACAGCACTATGGCTACACCTTC
TRBV11-2	TRBJ1-1	-	-	CASSSSRNTEAFF	TGTGCCAGCAGCTCCAGTCGGAACACTGAAGCTTTCTTT
TRBV2	TRBJ1-1	-	TRBD1	CASSLQGKNTEAFF	TGTGCCAGCAGTCTACAGGGGAAGAACACTGAAGCTTTCTTT
TRBV18	TRBJ1-4	-	-	CASSPQATNEKLFF	TGTGCCAGCTCACCGCAGGCAACTAATGAAAAACTGTTTTTT
TRBV5-1	TRBJ2-2	-	TRBD1	CASSLTGGTGELFF	TGCGCCAGCAGCTTGACAGGGGGGACCGGGGAGCTGTTTTTT
TRBV19	TRBJ2-7	few	-	CASSIVLGGASEQYF	TGTGCCAGTAGTATAGTTCTAGGGGGAGCAAGCGAGCAGTACTTC
TRBV5-1	TRBJ2-5	-	TRBD2	CASSFSAGGPGANKETQYF	TGCGCCAGCAGCTTCTCAGCGGGGGGCCCGGGGGCCAATAAAGAGACCCAGTACTTC
TRBV27	TRBJ2-7	-	-	CASSRPGTPLTHYEQYF	TGTGCCAGCAGTCGCCCCGGGACACCTCTTACTCACTACGAGCAGTACTTC